This T cell receptor beta chain was captured in a study of blood T cell repertoires in COVID-19. Clones were read by immunoSEQ multiplex PCR, and TCRdb kept only the in-frame ones, dropping some. The data show approximately 120,000 clones, about 85% seen once. The V end was cut by 4 bases, the J end by 0 bases, with 13 bases between. Germline V gene lookup returns CDR1 MDHEN and CDR2 SYDVKM. This CDR3 has 17 amino acids. Specimen: peripheral blood. This chain uses TRBV28 with TRBJ2-6, with D maybe TRBD2 (6 bases). The sequence derives from an elderly woman with COVID-19, enrolled during active disease. The DNA of the CDR3 is TGTGCCAGCAGTTCCTTCCTGGGGGGCTCTGGGGCCAACGTCCTGACTTTC. It specifies CASSSFLGGSGANVLTF.